Detailed here is one TCR beta chain. The germline V and J ends were trimmed by 0 bases and 2 bases, with 14 bases remaining between them. This CDR3 spans 16 amino acids. From germline, CDR1 is SGHRS and CDR2 YFSETQ. This entry is derived from a study of T cells in localized non-small cell lung cancer. Produced via immunoSEQ multiplex PCR; TCRdb's table is partial and in-frame only. Found here are tens of thousands of clones, approximately 86% of them singletons; the top ten hold roughly 7%. The V gene is TRBV5-1, the J gene TRBJ1-2; D is unresolved. Sequencing used peripheral blood, obtained before any cancer treatment. The receptor was isolated from a woman between 18 and 50 years old with stage III lung adenocarcinoma. The CDR3 protein is CASSLEGVAGNYGYTF. DNA of the CDR3: TGCGCCAGCAGCTTGGAGGGTGTAGCGGGAAACTATGGCTACACCTTC.